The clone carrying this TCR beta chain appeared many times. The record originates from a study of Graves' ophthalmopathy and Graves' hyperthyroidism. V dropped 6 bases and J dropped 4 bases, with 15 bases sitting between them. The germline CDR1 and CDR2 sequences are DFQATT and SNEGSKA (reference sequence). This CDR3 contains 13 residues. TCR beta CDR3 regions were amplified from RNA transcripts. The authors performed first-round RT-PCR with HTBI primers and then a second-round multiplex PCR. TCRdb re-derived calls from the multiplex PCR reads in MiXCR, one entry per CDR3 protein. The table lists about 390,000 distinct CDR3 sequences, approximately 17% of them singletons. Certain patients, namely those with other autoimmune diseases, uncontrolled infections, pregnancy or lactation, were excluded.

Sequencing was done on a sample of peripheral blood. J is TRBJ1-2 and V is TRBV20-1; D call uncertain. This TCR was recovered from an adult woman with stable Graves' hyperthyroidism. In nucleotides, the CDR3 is TGCAGTGCCAGACGGGCGGCCGGCTATGGCTACACCTTC. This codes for CSARRAAGYGYTF.